A single sample gave rise to the 31 T cell receptor beta chains below, sequenced in a study of shared clonotypes between healthy human individuals. TCRdb's copy holds only in-frame clones and misses some; the assay was immunoSEQ multiplex PCR. Among more than 400,000 clones listed, roughly 80% were seen once. The sequencing input was PBMCs. Receptors were obtained from a woman between 40 and 50 years old in good health. Some clones in this sample may be carry-over from other donors' samples.

The chain has TRBV5-1 and TRBJ2-5; D is possibly TRBD2 (6 bases). CDR1 and CDR2 (germline): SGHRS, YFSETQ. The CDR3 loop spans 15 amino acids. Trimming cost V 7 bases and J 5 bases, with 21 bases left between them. CDR3 bases: TGCGCCAGCTCCCATAGCGGACCCCGAGCTGAGACCCAGTACTTC. Residues: CASSHSGPRAETQYF.

V usage is TRBV7-9 and J usage is TRBJ1-2, with D possibly matching TRBD1 (6 bases). The CDR3 totals 15 residues. Germline assignment: CDR1 SEHNR and CDR2 FQNEAQ (reference sequence). V was pared by 4 bases and J by 2 bases, with 14 bases between. The CDR3 reads CASSSGHLPNYGYTF. The CDR3 nucleotides are TGTGCCAGCAGCTCGGGACACCTACCAAACTATGGCTACACCTTC.

As for this clone: With only one base between it and a far larger clone, this is likely a read error. The sample has other DNA sequences that encode this CDR3 too. This rearrangement joins TRBV11-1 to TRBJ1-1, with 9 bases identical to TRBD1. Germline CDR1 reads SGHAT; CDR2 reads FQDESV (reference sequence). The CDR3 length is 16 residues. V was pared by 5 bases and J by 11 bases, with 18 bases of the junction left unmatched. CDR3 residues: CASSLLGQGSDLNAFF. CDR3 coding DNA: TGTGCCAGCAGCCTACTAGGACAGGGGAGCGACCTGAATGCTTTCTTT.

As regards this clone: The identical CDR3 is also encoded by other nucleotide sequences in the sample. This chain uses TRBV4-1 with TRBJ2-3, with D possibly being TRBD2 (6 bases). Trimming left V 2 bases short and J 0 bases short, with 9 bases between. Germline CDR1 MGHRA, CDR2 YSYEKL. The CDR3 is 15 amino acids. Here the CDR3 DNA reads TGCGCCAGCAGCCAACACGGGACTAGCACAGATACGCAGTATTTT. Its protein product is CASSQHGTSTDTQYF.

CDR3 nucleotides: TGTGCCAGCAGCCTATCGGGAGTCTACGAGCAGTACTTC. Protein product: CASSLSGVYEQYF. V and J are TRBV7-9 and TRBJ2-7; tentatively, D is TRBD2 (6 bases). From germline, CDR1 is SEHNR and CDR2 FQNEAQ (reference sequence). This CDR3 is built from 13 residues. Trimming stripped 5 bases from V and 3 bases from J, with 11 bases between.

This clone appeared once. The chain has TRBV5-1 and TRBJ1-2; possible D gene TRBD1, 5 bases. The CDR3 runs 14 residues. Germline V CDR1 and CDR2: SGHRS, YFSETQ. V shed 0 bases and J shed 2 bases, with 8 bases lying between them. This chain's CDR3 is CASSLEGANYGYTF. The CDR3 DNA sequence: TGCGCCAGCAGCTTGGAAGGGGCCAACTATGGCTACACCTTC.

The rearrangement uses TRBV5-4 and TRBJ2-5; D remains unclear. V was clipped by 4 bases and J by 2 bases, with 3 bases between them. This CDR3 comprises 11 residues. Germline lookup yields CDR1 SGHNT and CDR2 YYREEE (reference sequence). The CDR3 reads CASSTQETQYF. CDR3 in DNA: TGTGCCAGCAGCACTCAAGAGACCCAGTACTTC.

Only a few counts were recorded for this clone. The gene calls are TRBV27 and TRBJ1-5; 10 positions agree with TRBD1. J was trimmed by 3 bases and V by 3 bases; bases with no gene match: 14. The length of the CDR3 is 19 residues. Germline values: CDR1 MNHEY, CDR2 SMNVEV (reference sequence). The CDR3 nucleotides read TGTGCCAGCAGTTTCTCCGGGACAGGGGAGGGTTTTGTCAATCAGCCCCAGCATTTT. This encodes CASSFSGTGEGFVNQPQHF.

The chain is built from TRBV4-1 and TRBJ2-7; 8 nucleotides agree with TRBD2. This CDR3 region has 18 residues. Trimming took 8 bases from V and 0 from J; bases not matched to a gene: 18. Germline V gene data show CDR1 as MGHRA and CDR2 as YSYEKL. CDR3 loop: CASSRVASGPFSSYEQYF. Here the CDR3 DNA reads TGCGCCAGCTCCCGAGTGGCTAGCGGGCCTTTTAGCTCCTACGAGCAGTACTTC.

In its sample, this clone was seen once. With a much larger clone just one base away, this may be a read error. The CDR3 ends on some other residue instead of the conserved phenylalanine or tryptophan, so this is likely a read error. V and J are TRBV19 and TRBJ2-7; 8 bases are shared with TRBD1. Trimming at V came to 4 bases and at J to 2 bases, leaving 7 bases not matched to a gene. Germline V lookup: CDR1 LNHDA, CDR2 SQIVND (reference sequence). CDR3 length equals 15 residues. CDR3 region: CASSTGTGKTYEQYS. The CDR3 DNA follows: TGTGCCAGTAGTACCGGGACAGGAAAAACCTACGAGCAGTACTCC.

J is TRBJ2-1 and V is TRBV6-1; 7 bases align to TRBD2. The CDR3 consists of 12 residues. In germline, CDR1 is MNHNS, CDR2 SASEGT. Unmatched junction bases numbered 13, after V lost 9 bases and J lost 14 bases. The CDR3 here is CASGPQGLIKFF. DNA for the CDR3: TGTGCCAGTGGGCCCCAGGGACTAATTAAGTTCTTC.

This clone came up a few times. A read error is likely here: a far larger clone is one base away. Other DNA sequences of this sample code for an identical CDR3. This chain links TRBV7-2 with TRBJ2-1; D gene uncertain. The CDR3 covers 12 residues. V lost 5 bases and J 8 bases, leaving 10 bases between the germline ends. The V gene's germline CDR1 is SGHTA and CDR2 FQGNSA. In nucleotides, the CDR3 is TGTGCCAGCAGCAGAACCCTGGATGAGCAGTTCTTC. Amino acid sequence: CASSRTLDEQFF.

A few counts support this clone. The J gene is TRBJ2-1, the V gene TRBV7-3; TRBD1 might be the D (5 bases). Looked up from germline, CDR1 is SGHTA and CDR2 is FQGTGA. The length of the CDR3 is 17 residues. With 3 bases removed from V and 5 bases from J, the gap between germline ends came to 20 bases. In nucleotides, the CDR3 is TGTGCCAGCAGCTTCATAAGTAGGGGCGCAGCCGACAATGAGCAGTTCTTC. This codes for CASSFISRGAADNEQFF.

The J gene is TRBJ2-5, the V gene TRBV7-2; tentative D call: TRBD2 (5 bases). From germline, CDR1 is SGHTA and CDR2 FQGNSA. The CDR3 totals 13 residues. Trimming shortened V by 5 bases and J by 7 bases, and 14 bases separated the two germline ends. The CDR3, as DNA: TGTGCCAGCAGCCTCGGACTCGTCGTGACCCAGTACTTC. Translation: CASSLGLVVTQYF.

The CDR3, as DNA: TGTGCCAGCAGCTTAATAGGGCTGAGCACAGATACGCAGTATTTT. It encodes CASSLIGLSTDTQYF. V is TRBV7-2 and J is TRBJ2-3; D is uncertain. The length of the CDR3 is 15 residues. Germline V lookup: CDR1 SGHTA, CDR2 FQGNSA. V shed 2 bases and J shed 0 bases, with 9 bases lying between them. Complete variable domain (other parts from reference TRBV7-2 and TRBJ2-3): GAGVSQSPSNKVTEKGKDVELRCDPISGHTALYWYRQSLGQGLEFLIYFQGNSAPDKSGLPSDRFSAERTGGSVSTLTIQRTQQEDSAVYLCASSLIGLSTDTQYFGPGTRLTVL.

The DNA for the CDR3 is TGCGCCAGCAGTTCAGGGACGGGCGATTCCTACGAGCAGTACTTC. Its protein product is CASSSGTGDSYEQYF. The genes are TRBV10-1 and TRBJ2-7; the D call may be TRBD1 or TRBD2 (5 bases each). Per the germline V gene, CDR1 is WNHNN and CDR2 is SYGVQD (reference sequence). Trimming took off 5 bases at V and 1 base at J, with 15 bases between the two ends. The CDR3 contains 15 residues.

In the case of this clone: A far larger clone is only one base removed, so a read error is likely. The same CDR3 can be traced to other DNA sequences in this sample. The CDR3 DNA reads as TGTGCAAGCAGTCGAGGGGGTGCCTCTGGAAACACCATATATTTT. Its translation is CASSRGGASGNTIYF. The genes are TRBV28 and TRBJ1-3, with D possibly being TRBD1 (6 bases). CDR1 and CDR2 (germline): MDHEN, SYDVKM. The CDR3 loop spans 15 amino acids.

The rearrangement joins TRBV27 to TRBJ2-7, with D maybe TRBD1 (6 bases). Trimming cost V 5 bases and J 0 bases, with 14 bases left between them. Germline V gene lookup returns CDR1 MNHEY and CDR2 SMNVEV (reference sequence). The CDR3 loop spans 15 amino acids. CDR3 DNA: TGTGCCAGCAGTCCGCAGACAGGCCCCTCCTACGAGCAGTACTTC. Translating it yields CASSPQTGPSYEQYF.

The CDR3 bases are TGTGCCAGCAGCTTGGCCGGCGGAAGAACCTACGAGCAGTACTTC. This sequence encodes CASSLAGGRTYEQYF. The chain has TRBV5-4 and TRBJ2-7; D call uncertain. V was shortened by 0 bases and J by 2 bases, with 12 bases between the two germline ends. Germline-derived CDR1 and CDR2 are SGHNT and YYREEE (reference sequence). This CDR3 comprises 15 residues. The full variable domain, in which reference TRBV5-4 and TRBJ2-7 provide the parts outside the CDR3, is ETGVTQSPTHLIKTRGQQVTLRCSSQSGHNTVSWYQQALGQGPQFIFQYYREEENGRGNFPPRFSGLQFPNYSSELNVNALELDDSALYLCASSLAGGRTYEQYFGPGTRLTVT.

This rearrangement joins TRBV18 to TRBJ1-5; 10 nucleotides agree with TRBD1. The CDR3 extends over 17 amino acids. CDR1 and CDR2 (germline): KGHSH, LQKENI. The junction had 18 bases not matched to a gene; V was cut back by 3 bases and J by 13 bases. The CDR3 DNA reads as TGTGCCAGCTCACCCGGCCTACCCGGGACAGGGGTCGTTCAGCAGCATTTT. The encoded protein is CASSPGLPGTGVVQQHF.

This sequence joins TRBV5-1 and TRBJ1-1; D might be TRBD1 (6 bases). The V end lost 2 bases, the J end lost 1 base, and 12 bases lay between the germline ends. The CDR3 is 15 amino acids. Germline CDR1 and CDR2: SGHRS and YFSETQ. The CDR3 region is CASSLQGWANTEAFF. CDR3 nucleotide sequence: TGCGCCAGCAGCTTACAGGGTTGGGCGAACACTGAAGCTTTCTTT.

The genes are TRBV28 and TRBJ2-1; 8 nucleotides agree with TRBD2. Germline-derived CDR1 and CDR2 are MDHEN and SYDVKM. The V and J ends lost 8 bases and 4 bases, in that order; junction bases with no gene match: 7. This CDR3 has 14 residues. The CDR3 spells CASGRTSSYNEQFF. For the CDR3, the DNA is TGTGCCAGCGGACGGACTAGCTCATACAATGAGCAGTTCTTC. The full variable domain, completed using reference TRBV28 and TRBJ2-1, is DVKVTQSSRYLVKRTGEKVFLECVQDMDHENMFWYRQDPGLGLRLIYFSYDVKMKEKGDIPEGYSVSREKKERFSLILESASTNQTSMYLCASGRTSSYNEQFFGPGTRLTVL.

The CDR3 sequence is CASSMDRNTEAFF. In nucleotides, the CDR3 is TGTGCCAGCTCCATGGACAGGAACACTGAAGCTTTCTTT. The V and J genes are TRBV18 and TRBJ1-1; D possibly corresponds to TRBD1 (6 bases). There are 13 residues in the CDR3. Trimming left V 6 bases short and J 1 base short, with 9 bases between. CDR1 KGHSH and CDR2 LQKENI come from the germline V gene.

This clone came up once. V is TRBV28 and J is TRBJ2-7, with TRBD2 as a possible D gene (5 bases). Germline lookup yields CDR1 MDHEN and CDR2 SYDVKM. V shed 4 bases and J shed 9 bases, with 13 bases lying between them. The CDR3 consists of 12 residues. The CDR3 reads CASSSGEQVQYF. The CDR3 nucleotides read TGTGCCAGCAGTTCCGGGGAGCAAGTGCAGTACTTC.

This clone was seen ten or more times. This sample also contains other DNA sequences that code for the same CDR3. The V gene is TRBV5-1, the J gene TRBJ1-2; D call uncertain. There are 12 residues in the CDR3. From germline, CDR1 is SGHRS and CDR2 YFSETQ. Trimming shortened V by 0 bases and J by 8 bases, and 8 bases separated the two germline ends. CDR3 in amino acids: CASSLGSLGYTF. In DNA, the CDR3 is TGCGCCAGCAGCTTGGGGTCGTTGGGCTACACCTTC.

V and J are TRBV7-8 and TRBJ2-1, with D unclear. CDR3 size: 21 residues. Germline V gene data show CDR1 as SGHVS and CDR2 as FQNEAQ. Trimming pared 1 base from V and 0 bases from J, leaving 25 bases between. CDR3 nucleotides: TGTGCCAGCAGCTTAGGGATACCGACGATATCATCCTCGAGCTCCTACAATGAGCAGTTCTTC. It is translated as CASSLGIPTISSSSSYNEQFF.

The chain employs TRBV6-5 and TRBJ1-1; D gene uncertain. The germline V and J ends were trimmed by 4 bases and 1 base, with 10 bases remaining between them. The germline V gene encodes CDR1 MNHEY and CDR2 SVGAGI. This CDR3 is 14 amino acids long. CDR3: CASSSVQRNTEAFF. The CDR3 nucleotides read TGTGCCAGCAGTTCGGTCCAGAGGAACACTGAAGCTTTCTTT.

The rearrangement joins TRBV6-5 to TRBJ2-1; D is undetermined. V shed 8 bases and J shed 0 bases, with 11 bases lying between them. Germline CDR1 reads MNHEY; CDR2 reads SVGAGI. The CDR3 is 14 amino acids. CDR3 protein: CASLGCFSYNEQFF. As DNA, the CDR3 is TGTGCCAGCCTCGGATGCTTCTCCTACAATGAGCAGTTCTTC.

The chain couples TRBV15 to TRBJ2-3; TRBD1 matches 9 bases. The CDR3 loop spans 16 amino acids. With V trimmed by 1 base and J by 4 bases, 6 bases remained unmatched. Germline CDR1 LNHNV, CDR2 YYDKDF (reference sequence). This CDR3 reads CATSRGRGQGADTQYF. The CDR3 DNA is TGTGCCACCAGCAGAGGGCGGGGACAGGGTGCAGATACGCAGTATTTT.

The chain links TRBV7-2 to TRBJ2-4, with unresolved D. Looked up from germline, CDR1 is SGHTA and CDR2 is FQGNSA. This CDR3 comprises 13 residues. V was pared by 2 bases and J by 6 bases, with 8 bases between. The CDR3 DNA sequence: TGTGCCAGCAGCTTATCTGCCCCAAACATTCAGTACTTC. Translating gives CASSLSAPNIQYF. Together with reference TRBV7-2 and TRBJ2-4, the CDR3 gives the full variable domain: GAGVSQSPSNKVTEKGKDVELRCDPISGHTALYWYRQSLGQGLEFLIYFQGNSAPDKSGLPSDRFSAERTGGSVSTLTIQRTQQEDSAVYLCASSLSAPNIQYFGAGTRLSVL.

The chain links TRBV7-3 to TRBJ2-2, with D hard to call. The CDR3 extends over 14 amino acids. The V gene's germline CDR1 is SGHTA and CDR2 FQGTGA. V lost 3 bases, J lost 5 bases, and 10 bases lay in between. The CDR3 loop is CASSLNGRTGELFF. The CDR3 DNA sequence: TGTGCCAGCAGCTTGAACGGGCGGACCGGGGAGCTGTTTTTT.